This entry lists 17 T cell receptor beta chains sequenced from one sample in a study of fetal regulatory T cell absence and autoimmunity. Produced via immunoSEQ multiplex PCR; TCRdb's table is partial and in-frame only. The data show roughly 95,000 clones, roughly 70% seen once. Sequencing was done on a sample of pancreas tissue. All receptors come from a male donor with IPEX syndrome.

This clone has a single count. The chain links TRBV6-1 to TRBJ1-4, with 7 bases matching TRBD1. The CDR3 has 13 residues. From germline, CDR1 is MNHNS and CDR2 SASEGT. V lost 5 bases to trimming and J lost 7 bases; unmatched junction nucleotides: 4. CDR3 in amino acids: CASSRRQGEKLFF. DNA of the CDR3: TGTGCCAGCAGTCGAAGACAGGGTGAAAAACTGTTTTTT.

The genes are TRBV25-1 and TRBJ1-5, with a weak D call TRBD1 (6 bases). Germline CDR1 reads MGHDK; CDR2 reads SYGVNS. Trimming took off 1 base at V and 5 bases at J, with 9 bases between the two ends. CDR3 length: 14 residues. The CDR3 DNA follows: TGTGCCAGCAGTGAATCAGGGGATCATCAGCCCCAGCATTTT. This encodes CASSESGDHQPQHF. Together with reference TRBV25-1 and TRBJ1-5, the CDR3 gives the full variable domain: EADIYQTPRYLVIGTGKKITLECSQTMGHDKMYWYQQDPGMELHLIHYSYGVNSTEKGDLSSESTVSRIRTEHFPLTLESARPSHTSQYLCASSESGDHQPQHFGDGTRLSIL.

The gene calls are TRBV10-3 and TRBJ2-7; weak D call: TRBD1 (5 bases). The CDR3 contains 11 residues. Germline-derived CDR1 and CDR2 are ENHRY and SYGVKD. Between the trimmed V and J ends, which lost 10 bases and 1 base, there was a span of 8 bases. CDR3 sequence: CATRDSYEQYF. The CDR3 bases are TGTGCCACCAGGGATTCCTACGAGCAGTACTTC.

This chain links TRBV12-2 with TRBJ2-3. TRBV12-2 is a recognized pseudogene. CDR3 length: 16 residues. Here the CDR3 reads CASRLYEDGSTDTQYF. The CDR3 DNA is TGTGCAAGTCGCTTATACGAGGACGGTAGCACAGATACGCAGTATTTT.

This chain connects TRBV5-6 to TRBJ2-7; 11 bases fit TRBD2. The CDR3 loop spans 15 amino acids. V was pared by 2 bases and J by 4 bases, with 5 bases of the junction left unmatched. Germline V CDR1 and CDR2: SGHDT, YYEEEE. The CDR3 loop reads CASSLELAGGYEQYF. The CDR3 nucleotides are TGTGCCAGCAGCTTAGAGTTAGCGGGAGGGTACGAGCAGTACTTC.

The J gene is TRBJ1-1, the V gene TRBV10-3; TRBD1 aligns across 9 bases. The CDR3 has 13 amino acids. V was pared by 6 bases and J by 6 bases, with 5 bases of the junction left unmatched. Germline V gene data show CDR1 as ENHRY and CDR2 as SYGVKD. CDR3 loop: CAISPTGGSEAFF. CDR3 in DNA: TGTGCCATCAGCCCAACAGGGGGCTCTGAAGCTTTCTTT.

The V call is TRBV5-6, the J call TRBJ2-7, with TRBD1 identical over 8 bases. Unmatched junction bases numbered 5, after V lost 1 base and J lost 2 bases. Germline loops: CDR1 SGHDT, CDR2 YYEEEE. This CDR3 region has 15 residues. Written as DNA, the CDR3 is TGTGCCAGCAGCTTGTTCTGGACAGGGACCTACGAGCAGTACTTC. It encodes CASSLFWTGTYEQYF. The full variable domain, rest sourced from reference TRBV5-6 and TRBJ2-7, is DAGVTQSPTHLIKTRGQQVTLRCSPKSGHDTVSWYQQALGQGPQFIFQYYEEEERQRGNFPDRFSGHQFPNYSSELNVNALLLGDSALYLCASSLFWTGTYEQYFGPGTRLTVT.

CDR3 nucleotide sequence: TGTGCCAGCAGCTTTGGACGGGGGGGCGGAGAGACCCAGTACTTC. It yields the protein CASSFGRGGGETQYF. V and J are TRBV5-6 and TRBJ2-5; 8 bases align to TRBD2. Germline-derived CDR1 and CDR2 are SGHDT and YYEEEE. The J segment lost 4 bases and the V segment lost 2 bases, leaving 7 bases of the junction unmatched. The CDR3 length is 15 residues.

V is TRBV5-6 and J is TRBJ1-1; D is ambiguous. The CDR3 totals 13 residues. CDR1 and CDR2 from the germline V gene are SGHDT and YYEEEE. V was shortened by 0 bases and J by 7 bases, with 10 bases between the two germline ends. The CDR3 DNA is TGTGCCAGCAGCTTGGGGCCTTCCGGTGAAGCTTTCTTT. Amino acid sequence: CASSLGPSGEAFF.

The CDR3 sequence is CASSTGYQPQHF. The CDR3 DNA reads TGTGCCAGTAGTACAGGGTATCAGCCCCAGCATTTT. The chain links TRBV19 to TRBJ1-5; D is possibly TRBD1 (5 bases). There are 12 residues in the CDR3. Germline V gives CDR1 LNHDA, CDR2 SQIVND (reference sequence). Trimming shortened V by 4 bases and J by 5 bases, and 6 bases separated the two germline ends.

J is TRBJ2-5 and V is TRBV9, with D perhaps given as TRBD1 or TRBD2 (5 bases each). Germline assignment: CDR1 SGDLS and CDR2 YYNGEE. The germline V and J ends were trimmed by 3 bases and 1 base, with 10 bases remaining between them. The CDR3 extends over 14 amino acids. The CDR3 loop is CASSASGTQETQYF. As DNA, the CDR3 is TGTGCCAGCAGCGCCTCGGGGACCCAAGAGACCCAGTACTTC.

The chain is built from TRBV27 and TRBJ2-3; D may match TRBD1 or TRBD2 (6 bases each). CDR1 is MNHEY and CDR2 is SMNVEV in the germline V gene (reference sequence). Deletions cut 5 bases from V and 8 bases from J, with 8 bases between. CDR3 length: 11 residues. The CDR3 bases are TGTGCCAGCAGTGGAGGGGGTACGCAGTATTTT. It encodes CASSGGGTQYF.

The V call is TRBV7-6, the J call TRBJ1-2; tentatively, D is TRBD1 (5 bases). Germline lookup yields CDR1 SGHVS and CDR2 FNYEAQ. Trimming stripped 6 bases from V and 7 bases from J, with 18 bases between. CDR3 length: 14 residues. The CDR3 here is CASSLRESGTGYTF. The CDR3 DNA is TGTGCCAGCAGTCTCAGGGAGTCGGGAACTGGCTACACCTTC.

The gene calls are TRBV4-3 and TRBJ2-2; 7 positions match TRBD2. The CDR3 spans 14 residues. J gave up 5 bases and V 11 bases, and 11 bases lay outside the gene matches. CDR1 LGHNA and CDR2 YSLEER come from the germline V gene. The chain's CDR3 is CARGGGDETGELFF. The CDR3, as DNA: TGCGCCCGCGGTGGGGGGGATGAAACCGGGGAGCTGTTTTTT.

This rearrangement joins TRBV7-8 to TRBJ2-3; D is possibly TRBD1 or TRBD2 (6 bases each). Germline lookup yields CDR1 SGHVS and CDR2 FQNEAQ. V was clipped by 0 bases and J by 2 bases, with 9 bases between them. The CDR3 is made up of 15 amino acids. For the CDR3, the DNA is TGTGCCAGCAGCTTAGCTACGGGGGCCACAGATACGCAGTATTTT. It codes for CASSLATGATDTQYF.

This chain joins TRBV5-4 and TRBJ2-7; TRBD1 matches 8 bases. In germline, CDR1 is SGHNT, CDR2 YYREEE (reference sequence). Trimming cost V 2 bases and J 3 bases; bases outside gene matches: 1. The CDR3 sequence is 13 residues long. Here the CDR3 DNA reads TGTGCCAGCAGCTTCACAGGGGGCTACGAGCAGTACTTC. Protein: CASSFTGGYEQYF.

The gene calls are TRBV7-9 and TRBJ2-1, with 9 bases matching TRBD2. This CDR3 comprises 15 residues. The germline V gene has CDR1 SEHNR and CDR2 FQNEAQ (reference sequence). Trimming removed 5 bases from V and 2 bases from J; junction bases left unmatched: 4. The CDR3 here is CASSPRLAAYNEQFF. Here the CDR3 DNA reads TGTGCCAGCAGCCCTCGACTAGCGGCCTACAATGAGCAGTTCTTC.